This T cell receptor (beta chain) comes out of a study of blood T cell repertoires in COVID-19. Produced via immunoSEQ multiplex PCR; TCRdb's table is partial and in-frame only. The sample shows around 300,000 clones, 80% to 90% of them seen only once. Sequencing input: PBMCs or T cells enriched from blood (not recorded which). The receptor was isolated from a woman younger than 35 who had recovered from COVID-19.

Here the CDR3 reads CASSVVSDVAGELFF. The CDR3 DNA reads TGTGCCAGCAGCGTAGTTAGCGACGTTGCCGGGGAGCTGTTTTTT. This chain joins TRBV9 and TRBJ2-2, with a possible D match to TRBD2 (5 bases). The CDR3 sequence is 15 residues long. The germline V gene encodes CDR1 SGDLS and CDR2 YYNGEE. Trimming pared 0 bases from V and 6 bases from J, leaving 12 bases between.